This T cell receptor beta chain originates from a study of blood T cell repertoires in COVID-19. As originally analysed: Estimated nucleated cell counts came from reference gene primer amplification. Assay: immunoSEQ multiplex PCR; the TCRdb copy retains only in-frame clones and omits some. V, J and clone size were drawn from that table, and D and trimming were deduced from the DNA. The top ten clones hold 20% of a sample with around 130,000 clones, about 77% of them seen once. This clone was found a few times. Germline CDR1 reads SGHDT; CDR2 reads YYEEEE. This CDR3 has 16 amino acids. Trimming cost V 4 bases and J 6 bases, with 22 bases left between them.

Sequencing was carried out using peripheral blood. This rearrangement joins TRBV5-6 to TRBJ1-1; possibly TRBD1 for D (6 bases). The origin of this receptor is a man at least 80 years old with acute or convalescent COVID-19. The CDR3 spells CASSQGQIRRFAEAFF. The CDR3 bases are TGTGCCAGCAGCCAGGGACAAATCCGTCGCTTCGCTGAAGCTTTCTTT. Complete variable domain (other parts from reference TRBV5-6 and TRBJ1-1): DAGVTQSPTHLIKTRGQQVTLRCSPKSGHDTVSWYQQALGQGPQFIFQYYEEEERQRGNFPDRFSGHQFPNYSSELNVNALLLGDSALYLCASSQGQIRRFAEAFFGQGTRLTVV.